This T cell receptor beta chain was recovered during a study of blood T cell repertoires in COVID-19. For the study at large: COVID-19 samples from acute and convalescent phases originated in the United States, Italy and Spain.

How the authors handled the data: Estimates of nucleated cell counts were drawn from the amplification of reference gene primers. Measured with immunoSEQ multiplex PCR; TCRdb has only the in-frame clones, and not every one. The V and J calls and clone size are taken from that table; D and trimming were inferred from the DNA. The table includes over 30,000 clones, more than 70% detected once. The sample comprised peripheral blood. This TCR derives from a human donor in a cohort sampled during active COVID-19.

This CDR3 reads CASSRTGQPNSPLHF. Written as DNA, the CDR3 is TGTGCCAGCAGCCGTACGGGACAGCCAAATTCACCCCTCCACTTT. V and J are TRBV7-8 and TRBJ1-6; TRBD1 agrees at 7 bases. V gave up 5 bases and J gave up 7 bases; unmatched junction bases: 8. The CDR3 is 15 residues long. Looked up from germline, CDR1 is SGHVS and CDR2 is FQNEAQ.